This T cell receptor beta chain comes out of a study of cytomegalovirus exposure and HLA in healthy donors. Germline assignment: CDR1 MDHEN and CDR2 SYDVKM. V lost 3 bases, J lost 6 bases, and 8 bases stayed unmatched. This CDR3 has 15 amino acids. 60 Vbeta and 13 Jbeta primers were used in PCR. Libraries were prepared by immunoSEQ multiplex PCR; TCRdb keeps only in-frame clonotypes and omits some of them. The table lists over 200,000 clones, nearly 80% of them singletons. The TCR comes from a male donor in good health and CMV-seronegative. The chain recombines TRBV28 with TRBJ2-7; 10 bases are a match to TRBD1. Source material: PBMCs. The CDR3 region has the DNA TGTGCCAGCAGTTTCGGGACAGGGGATTGGGGCGAGCAGTACTTC. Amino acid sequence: CASSFGTGDWGEQYF.